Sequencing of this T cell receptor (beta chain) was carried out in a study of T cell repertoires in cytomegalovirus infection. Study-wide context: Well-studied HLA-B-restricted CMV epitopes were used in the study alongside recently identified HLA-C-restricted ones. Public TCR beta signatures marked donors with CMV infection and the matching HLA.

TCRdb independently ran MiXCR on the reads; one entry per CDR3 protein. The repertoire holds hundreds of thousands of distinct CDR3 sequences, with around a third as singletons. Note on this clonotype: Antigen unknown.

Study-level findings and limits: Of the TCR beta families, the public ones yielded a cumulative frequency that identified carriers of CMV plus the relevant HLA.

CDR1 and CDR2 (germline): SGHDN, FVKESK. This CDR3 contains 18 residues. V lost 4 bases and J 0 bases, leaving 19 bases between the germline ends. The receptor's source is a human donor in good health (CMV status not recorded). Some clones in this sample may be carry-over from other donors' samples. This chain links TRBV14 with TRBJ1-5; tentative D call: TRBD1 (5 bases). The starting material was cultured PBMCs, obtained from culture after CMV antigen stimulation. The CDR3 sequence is CASSPGHIERYSNQPQHF. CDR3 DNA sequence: TGTGCCAGCAGCCCTGGACACATAGAAAGATATAGCAATCAGCCCCAGCATTTT.